Described below is a single TCR beta chain sequence and its context. This CDR3 spans 16 amino acids. Per the germline V gene, CDR1 is LNHDA and CDR2 is SQIVND (reference sequence). Losses at the gene ends were 3 bases for V and 8 bases for J; bases not matched to a gene: 11. The source of the sample is a study of blood T cell repertoires in COVID-19. Self-reported history from a screening survey and questionnaire set each donor's cohort. In the original processing: Amplification of reference gene primers was used by the study to estimate nucleated cell counts. TCRdb's table, derived via immunoSEQ multiplex PCR, lists solely in-frame clones and lacks some. V and J calls and clone size are given by that table; D and trimming were obtained from the DNA. The table records 300,000 to 500,000 clones, over 75% of them present only once.

Specimen: PBMCs or T cells enriched from blood (not recorded which). The sequence derives from a woman aged 30 to 39 with acute COVID-19. V and J are TRBV19 and TRBJ2-1, with TRBD2 matching over 9 bases. The CDR3 DNA sequence: TGTGCCAGTAGTATCAGGGCGGGGGGGCGCAAGGATGAGCAGTTCTTC. It encodes CASSIRAGGRKDEQFF.